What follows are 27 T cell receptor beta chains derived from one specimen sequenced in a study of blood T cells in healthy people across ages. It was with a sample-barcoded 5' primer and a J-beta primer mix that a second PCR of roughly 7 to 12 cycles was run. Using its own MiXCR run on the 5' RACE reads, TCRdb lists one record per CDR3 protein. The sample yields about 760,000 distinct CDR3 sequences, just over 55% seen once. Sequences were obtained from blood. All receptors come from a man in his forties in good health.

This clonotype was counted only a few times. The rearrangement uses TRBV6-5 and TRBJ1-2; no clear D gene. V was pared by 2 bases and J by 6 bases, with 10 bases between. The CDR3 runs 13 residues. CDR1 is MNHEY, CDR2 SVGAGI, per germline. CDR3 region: CASSYRGSHGYTF. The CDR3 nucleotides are TGTGCCAGCAGTTACAGAGGGAGCCATGGCTACACCTTC.

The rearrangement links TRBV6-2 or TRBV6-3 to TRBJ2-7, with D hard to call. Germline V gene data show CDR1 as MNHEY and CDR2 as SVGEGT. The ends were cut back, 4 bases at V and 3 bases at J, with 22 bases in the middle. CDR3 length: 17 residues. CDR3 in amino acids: CASSSIPTPWTFYEQYF. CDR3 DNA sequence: TGTGCCAGCAGTTCCATACCTACCCCATGGACGTTCTACGAGCAGTACTTC.

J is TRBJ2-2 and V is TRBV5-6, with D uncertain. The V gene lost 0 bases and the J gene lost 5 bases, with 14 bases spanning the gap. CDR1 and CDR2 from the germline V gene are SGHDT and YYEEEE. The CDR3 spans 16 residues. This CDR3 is CASSLVGQARTGELFF. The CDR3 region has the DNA TGTGCCAGCAGCTTGGTAGGGCAGGCCCGGACCGGGGAGCTGTTTTTT.

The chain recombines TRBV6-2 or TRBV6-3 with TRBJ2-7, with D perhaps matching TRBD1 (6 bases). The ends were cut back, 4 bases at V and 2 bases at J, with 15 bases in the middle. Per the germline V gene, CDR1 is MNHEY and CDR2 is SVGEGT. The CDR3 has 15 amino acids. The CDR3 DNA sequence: TGTGCCAGCAGTTCATATGGCCGGGACACCTACGAGCAGTACTTC. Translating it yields CASSSYGRDTYEQYF.

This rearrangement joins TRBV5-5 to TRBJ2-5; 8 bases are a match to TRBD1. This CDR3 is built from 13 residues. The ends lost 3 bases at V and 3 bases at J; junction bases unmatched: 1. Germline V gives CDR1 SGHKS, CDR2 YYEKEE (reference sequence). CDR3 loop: CASSWGQEETQYF. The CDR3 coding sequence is TGTGCCAGCAGCTGGGGACAGGAAGAGACCCAGTACTTC.

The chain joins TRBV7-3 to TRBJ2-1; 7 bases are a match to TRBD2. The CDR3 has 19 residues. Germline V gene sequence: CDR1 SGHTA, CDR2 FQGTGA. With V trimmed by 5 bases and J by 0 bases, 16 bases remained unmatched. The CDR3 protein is CASSPLAGGTASSYNEQFF. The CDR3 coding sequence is TGTGCCAGCAGCCCCTTAGCGGGCGGGACGGCGAGCTCCTACAATGAGCAGTTCTTC.

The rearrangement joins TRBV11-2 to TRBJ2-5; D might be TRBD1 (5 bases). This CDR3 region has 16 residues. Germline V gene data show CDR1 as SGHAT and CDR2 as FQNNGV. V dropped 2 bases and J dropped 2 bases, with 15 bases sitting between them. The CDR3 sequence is CASSLRSGFGQETQYF. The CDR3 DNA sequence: TGTGCCAGCAGCTTACGGTCAGGGTTCGGGCAAGAGACCCAGTACTTC.

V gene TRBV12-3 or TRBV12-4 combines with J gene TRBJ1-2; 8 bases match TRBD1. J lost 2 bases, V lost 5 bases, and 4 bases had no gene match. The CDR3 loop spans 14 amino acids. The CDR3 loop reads CASSVRQGNYGYTF. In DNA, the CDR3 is TGTGCCAGCAGTGTCCGACAGGGGAACTATGGCTACACCTTC.

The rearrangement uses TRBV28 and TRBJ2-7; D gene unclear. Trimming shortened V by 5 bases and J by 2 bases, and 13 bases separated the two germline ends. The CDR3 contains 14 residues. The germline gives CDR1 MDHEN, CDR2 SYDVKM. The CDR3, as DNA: TGTGCCAGCAGTCTCTCTCTCCATCCCTACGAGCAGTACTTC. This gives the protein CASSLSLHPYEQYF.

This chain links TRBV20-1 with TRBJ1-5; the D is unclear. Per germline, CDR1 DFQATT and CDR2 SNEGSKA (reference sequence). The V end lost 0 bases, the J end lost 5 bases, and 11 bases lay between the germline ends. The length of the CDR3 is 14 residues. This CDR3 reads CSARDSSQYQPQHF. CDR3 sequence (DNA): TGCAGTGCTAGAGATTCATCGCAGTATCAGCCCCAGCATTTT.

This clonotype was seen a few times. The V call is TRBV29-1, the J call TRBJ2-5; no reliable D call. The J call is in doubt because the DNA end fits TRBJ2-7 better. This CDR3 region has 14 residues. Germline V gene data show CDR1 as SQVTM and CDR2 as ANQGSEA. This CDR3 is CSVVELTTHYEQYF. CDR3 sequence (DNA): TGCAGCGTTGTTGAGCTAACGACCCACTACGAGCAGTACTTC.

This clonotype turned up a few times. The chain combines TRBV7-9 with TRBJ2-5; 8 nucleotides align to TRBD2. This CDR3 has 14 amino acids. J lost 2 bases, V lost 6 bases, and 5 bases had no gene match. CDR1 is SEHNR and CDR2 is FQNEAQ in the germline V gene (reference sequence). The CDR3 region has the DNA TGTGCCAGCAGTAAGGGACTAGGGCAAGAGACCCAGTACTTC. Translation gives CASSKGLGQETQYF.

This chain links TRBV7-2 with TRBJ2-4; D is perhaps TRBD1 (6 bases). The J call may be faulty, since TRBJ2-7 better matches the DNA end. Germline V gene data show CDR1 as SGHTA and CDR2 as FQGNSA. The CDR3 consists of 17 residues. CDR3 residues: CASSLGQQGANTYEQYF. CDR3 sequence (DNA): TGTGCCAGCAGCCTAGGGCAACAGGGTGCCAATACCTACGAGCAGTACTTC.

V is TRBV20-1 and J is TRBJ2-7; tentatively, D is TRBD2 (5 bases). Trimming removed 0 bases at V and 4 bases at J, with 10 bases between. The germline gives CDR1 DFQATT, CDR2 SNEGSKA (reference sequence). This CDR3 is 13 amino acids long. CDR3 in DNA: TGCAGTGCTAGAGATCTCGGGATGTACGAGCAGTACTTC. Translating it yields CSARDLGMYEQYF.

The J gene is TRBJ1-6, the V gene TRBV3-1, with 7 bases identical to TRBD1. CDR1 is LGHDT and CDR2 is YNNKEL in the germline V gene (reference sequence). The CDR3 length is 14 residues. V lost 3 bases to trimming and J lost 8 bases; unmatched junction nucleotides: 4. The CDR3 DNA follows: TGTGCCAGCAGCCAGACAGGGTTGGATTCACCCCTCCACTTT. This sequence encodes CASSQTGLDSPLHF.

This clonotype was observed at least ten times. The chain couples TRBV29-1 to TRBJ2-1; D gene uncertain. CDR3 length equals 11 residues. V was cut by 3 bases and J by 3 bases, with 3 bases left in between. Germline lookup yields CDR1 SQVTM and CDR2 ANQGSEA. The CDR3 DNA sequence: TGCAGCGTTGAGAGCTACAATGAGCAGTTCTTC. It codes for CSVESYNEQFF.

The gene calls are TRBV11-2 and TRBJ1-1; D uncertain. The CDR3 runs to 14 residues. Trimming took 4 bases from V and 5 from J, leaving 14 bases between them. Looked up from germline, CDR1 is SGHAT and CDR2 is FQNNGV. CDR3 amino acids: CASSSTRWSTEAFF. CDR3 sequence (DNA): TGTGCCAGCAGCTCGACACGTTGGAGTACTGAAGCTTTCTTT.

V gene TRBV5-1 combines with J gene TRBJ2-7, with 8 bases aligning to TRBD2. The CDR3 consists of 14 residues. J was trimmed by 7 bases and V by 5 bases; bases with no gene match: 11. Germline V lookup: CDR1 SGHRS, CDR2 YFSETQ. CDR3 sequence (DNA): TGCGCCAGCAGGACGGGGGGGCCGAACAATGAGCAGTACTTC. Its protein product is CASRTGGPNNEQYF.

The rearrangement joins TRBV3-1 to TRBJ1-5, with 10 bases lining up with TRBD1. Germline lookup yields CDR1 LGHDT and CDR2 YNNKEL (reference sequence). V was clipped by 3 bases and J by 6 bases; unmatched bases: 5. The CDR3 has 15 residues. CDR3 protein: CASSHGTGVRQPQHF. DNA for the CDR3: TGTGCCAGCAGCCATGGGACAGGGGTACGTCAGCCCCAGCATTTT.

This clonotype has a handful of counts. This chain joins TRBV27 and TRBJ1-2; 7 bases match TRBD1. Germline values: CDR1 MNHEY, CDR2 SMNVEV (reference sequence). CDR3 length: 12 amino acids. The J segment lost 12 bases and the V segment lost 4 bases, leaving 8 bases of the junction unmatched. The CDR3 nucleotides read TGTGCCAGCAGTTCCTCCGGGACAGCGGACACCTTC. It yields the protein CASSSSGTADTF.

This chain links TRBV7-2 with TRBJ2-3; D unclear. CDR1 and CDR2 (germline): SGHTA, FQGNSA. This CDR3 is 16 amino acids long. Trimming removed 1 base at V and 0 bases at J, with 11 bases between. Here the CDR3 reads CASSLGGETSTDTQYF. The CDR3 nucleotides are TGTGCCAGCAGCTTAGGAGGCGAAACTAGCACAGATACGCAGTATTTT.

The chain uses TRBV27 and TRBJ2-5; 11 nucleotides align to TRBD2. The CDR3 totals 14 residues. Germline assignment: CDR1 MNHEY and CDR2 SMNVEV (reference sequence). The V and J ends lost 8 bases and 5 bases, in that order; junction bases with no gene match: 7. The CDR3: CASRLAGMRETQYF. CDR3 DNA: TGTGCCAGCCGACTAGCGGGGATGAGGGAGACCCAGTACTTC.

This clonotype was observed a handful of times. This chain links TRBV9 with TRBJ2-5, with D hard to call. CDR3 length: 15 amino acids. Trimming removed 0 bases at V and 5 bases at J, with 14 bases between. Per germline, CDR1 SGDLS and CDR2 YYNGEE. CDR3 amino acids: CASSVGTESRETQYF. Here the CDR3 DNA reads TGTGCCAGCAGCGTAGGGACGGAGTCTAGGGAGACCCAGTACTTC.

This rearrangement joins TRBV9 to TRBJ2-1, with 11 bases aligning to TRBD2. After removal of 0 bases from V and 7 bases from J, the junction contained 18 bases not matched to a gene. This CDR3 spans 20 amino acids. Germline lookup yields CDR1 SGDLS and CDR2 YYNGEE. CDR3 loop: CASSVEGVSGRASEYNEQFF. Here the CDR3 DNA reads TGTGCCAGCAGCGTAGAGGGCGTTAGCGGGAGGGCCTCGGAGTATAATGAGCAGTTCTTC.

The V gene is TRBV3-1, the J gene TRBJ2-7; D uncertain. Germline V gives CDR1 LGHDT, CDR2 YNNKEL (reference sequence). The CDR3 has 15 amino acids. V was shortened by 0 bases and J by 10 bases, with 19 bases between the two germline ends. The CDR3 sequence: CASSQEAGMFEVQYF. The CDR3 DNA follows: TGTGCCAGCAGCCAAGAGGCCGGTATGTTTGAGGTCCAGTACTTC.

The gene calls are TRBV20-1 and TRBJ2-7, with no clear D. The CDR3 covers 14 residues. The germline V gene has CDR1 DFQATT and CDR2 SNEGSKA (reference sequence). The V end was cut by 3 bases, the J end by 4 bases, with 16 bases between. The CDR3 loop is CSASRSLLNYEQYF. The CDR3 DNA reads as TGCAGTGCTAGCCGCAGCCTCCTTAATTACGAGCAGTACTTC.

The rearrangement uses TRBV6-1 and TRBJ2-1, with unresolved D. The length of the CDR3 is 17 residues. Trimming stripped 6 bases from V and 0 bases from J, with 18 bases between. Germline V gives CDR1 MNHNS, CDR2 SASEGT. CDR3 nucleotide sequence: TGTGCCAGCAGCCGCCCTACTCTTAAGAGCTCCTACAATGAGCAGTTCTTC. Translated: CASSRPTLKSSYNEQFF.